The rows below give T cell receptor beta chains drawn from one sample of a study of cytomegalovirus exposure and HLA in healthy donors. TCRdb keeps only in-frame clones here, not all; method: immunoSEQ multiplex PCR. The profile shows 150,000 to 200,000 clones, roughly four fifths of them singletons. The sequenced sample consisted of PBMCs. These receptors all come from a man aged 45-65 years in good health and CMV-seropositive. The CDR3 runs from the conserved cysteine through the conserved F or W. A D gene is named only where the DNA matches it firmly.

CDR3 protein: CALGEGANVLTF
J gene: TRBJ2-6
D gene: NA
V gene: TRBV12-5
CDR3 length: 12

CDR3 protein: CASSFTGLTETQYF
J gene: TRBJ2-5
D gene: NA
V gene: TRBV28
CDR3 length: 14

CDR3 protein: CASSLQDGELFF
J gene: TRBJ2-2
D gene: NA
V gene: TRBV7-3
CDR3 length: 12

CDR3 protein: CASSVVGRGNTEAFF
J gene: TRBJ1-1
D gene: NA
V gene: TRBV9
CDR3 length: 15

CDR3 protein: CASSLGQGQWEQYF
J gene: TRBJ2-5
D gene: TRBD1
V gene: TRBV7-8
CDR3 length: 14

CDR3 protein: CASSPRGGEQYF
J gene: TRBJ2-7
D gene: NA
V gene: TRBV19
CDR3 length: 12

CDR3 protein: CASSGTGGHNEQFF
J gene: TRBJ2-1
D gene: TRBD1
V gene: TRBV10-2
CDR3 length: 14

CDR3 protein: CASSLQTGGYGYTF
J gene: TRBJ1-2
D gene: TRBD1
V gene: TRBV5-4
CDR3 length: 14

CDR3 protein: CASIFNAGSNEKLFF
J gene: TRBJ1-4
D gene: NA
V gene: TRBV6-1
CDR3 length: 15

CDR3 protein: CASSYQGETQYF
J gene: TRBJ2-5
D gene: NA
V gene: TRBV6-5
CDR3 length: 12

CDR3 protein: CASSESGRGNEKLFF
J gene: TRBJ1-4
D gene: TRBD1
V gene: TRBV25-1
CDR3 length: 15

CDR3 protein: CASSLVQNYGYTF
J gene: TRBJ1-2
D gene: NA
V gene: TRBV5-1
CDR3 length: 13

CDR3 protein: CASSPDSGINQPQHF
J gene: TRBJ1-5
D gene: NA
V gene: TRBV7-9
CDR3 length: 15

CDR3 protein: CASRTGNYGYTF
J gene: TRBJ1-2
D gene: NA
V gene: TRBV27
CDR3 length: 12

CDR3 protein: CASSIRHRAYSNQPQHF
J gene: TRBJ1-5
D gene: NA
V gene: TRBV19
CDR3 length: 17

CDR3 protein: CASSPDNQETQYF
J gene: TRBJ2-5
D gene: NA
V gene: TRBV5-1
CDR3 length: 13

CDR3 protein: CASSTPGDPGGTDTQYF
J gene: TRBJ2-3
D gene: NA
V gene: TRBV28
CDR3 length: 17

CDR3 protein: CASSLGHRMSEQFF
J gene: TRBJ2-1
D gene: NA
V gene: TRBV5-4
CDR3 length: 14

CDR3 protein: CASSVAGSRNTIYF
J gene: TRBJ1-3
D gene: NA
V gene: TRBV9
CDR3 length: 14

CDR3 protein: CASSLPTRYPHYGYTF
J gene: TRBJ1-2
D gene: NA
V gene: TRBV7-9
CDR3 length: 16